These T cell receptor beta chains were read from a single sample in a study of blood T cell repertoires in COVID-19. Measured with immunoSEQ multiplex PCR; TCRdb has only the in-frame clones, and not every one. The table lists tens of thousands of clones, 65% to 85% of them singletons. Sequencing was carried out using peripheral blood. Source of these receptors: a woman aged 55 to 70 with acute or convalescent COVID-19. Both conserved end residues are trimmed from each CDR3. The D gene is left open where the match is weak.

CDR3	V	D	J
AWRALGRENTEAF	TRBV30	.	TRBJ1-1
ASSVGLAGSYEQY	TRBV9	TRBD2	TRBJ2-7
ASSLGVGQMNQPQH	TRBV11-2	.	TRBJ1-5
ASSWQGAEEKLF	TRBV5-6	TRBD1	TRBJ1-4
ASSLDGGQPQH	TRBV7-9	.	TRBJ1-5
ASSRTGTEISATNEKLF	TRBV3-1/TRBV3-2	TRBD1	TRBJ1-4
ASSVDSSKNSPLH	TRBV9	.	TRBJ1-6
SVQLSPGHGYT	TRBV29-1	.	TRBJ1-2
ASSPRDRSLDTEAF	TRBV5-4	TRBD1	TRBJ1-1
ASSMGQGFQPQH	TRBV19	TRBD1	TRBJ1-5
ASSELEGGNTEAF	TRBV25-1	.	TRBJ1-1
ASSIGRGGNYGYT	TRBV19	.	TRBJ1-2
ASGQGFYNEQF	TRBV30	TRBD1	TRBJ2-1
ATSDPNGGGNEKLF	TRBV24-1	.	TRBJ1-4
ASSLPGLPDTQY	TRBV27	.	TRBJ2-3
ASSTIQVWETQY	TRBV6-5	.	TRBJ2-5
ASKGQGNTGELF	TRBV6-5	.	TRBJ2-2
TSSHQRGKAEQF	TRBV1	.	TRBJ2-1
ASSPDRGSTGELF	TRBV7-2	TRBD1	TRBJ2-2
ASSQQTRGAGGEQF	TRBV4-3	.	TRBJ2-1
ASSQDYSGEQY	TRBV3-1/TRBV3-2	.	TRBJ2-7
ASSSPDRFNMNTEAF	TRBV7-6	.	TRBJ1-1
ASSAAGGLGETQY	TRBV7-3	TRBD2	TRBJ2-5
ASSLEGESNTGELF	TRBV7-9	.	TRBJ2-2
ASSFGQAATNEKLF	TRBV7-9	TRBD1	TRBJ1-4
ASSSLYNEQF	TRBV12-3/TRBV12-4	.	TRBJ2-1
ASSSGQAGYEQY	TRBV5-5	.	TRBJ2-7
ASSYRGPSGNTIY	TRBV27	TRBD1	TRBJ1-3
ASSPTGIEAF	TRBV11-2	.	TRBJ1-1
SASQDRAYGYT	TRBV20-1	TRBD1	TRBJ1-2
ASSQNGGPGDTQY	TRBV7-2	.	TRBJ2-3
ASSRAGSRGVNNSPLH	TRBV21-1	.	TRBJ1-6
ASSSLSGGTDTQY	TRBV7-2	TRBD2	TRBJ2-3
ASSSGGYTEAF	TRBV12-3/TRBV12-4	.	TRBJ1-1
ASSLLVNTGELF	TRBV7-9	.	TRBJ2-2
ATSRDRRQVSM	TRBV15	.	TRBJ2-7
ASSPFGQNYGYT	TRBV7-9	.	TRBJ1-2
PRDRDRSGTEAF	TRBV6-5	TRBD1	TRBJ1-1
ASSSTRDEKLF	TRBV7-9	.	TRBJ1-4
ASSEGSGSSYEQY	TRBV6-1	.	TRBJ2-7